This entry describes one TCR beta chain. The sample comes from a study of control samples from healthy donors and cancer patients. Sequenced by immunoSEQ multiplex PCR; TCRdb stores in-frame clones only, minus some. Listed are 150,000 to 200,000 clones; 2% to 2.5% falls within the top ten. CDR3 length: 15 residues. Trimming removed 5 bases from V and 1 base from J; junction bases left unmatched: 5. Germline V gives CDR1 PRHDT, CDR2 FYEKMQ (reference sequence). Input material: blood. This chain links TRBV13 with TRBJ2-1, with 7 nucleotides matching TRBD2. This TCR came from a woman aged 25 to 45 in good health. The chain's CDR3 is CASSPGLVSYNEQFF. The CDR3 nucleotides are TGTGCCAGCAGCCCCGGACTAGTTTCCTACAATGAGCAGTTCTTC.